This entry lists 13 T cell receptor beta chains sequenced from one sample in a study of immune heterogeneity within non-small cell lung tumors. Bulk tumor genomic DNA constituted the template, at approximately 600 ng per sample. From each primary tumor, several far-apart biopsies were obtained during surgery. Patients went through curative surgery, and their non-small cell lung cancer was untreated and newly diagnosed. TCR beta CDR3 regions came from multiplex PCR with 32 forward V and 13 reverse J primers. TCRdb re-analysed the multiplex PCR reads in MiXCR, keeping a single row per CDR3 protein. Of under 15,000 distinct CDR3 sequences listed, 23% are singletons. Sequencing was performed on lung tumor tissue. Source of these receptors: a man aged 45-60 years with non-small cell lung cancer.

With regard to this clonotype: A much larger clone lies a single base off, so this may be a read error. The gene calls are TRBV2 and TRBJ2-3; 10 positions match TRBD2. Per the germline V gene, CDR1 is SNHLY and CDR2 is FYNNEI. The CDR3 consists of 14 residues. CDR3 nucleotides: TGTTCCAGCAGGGTAGCGGGGGGACCAGATACGCAGTATTTT. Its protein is CSSRVAGGPDTQYF. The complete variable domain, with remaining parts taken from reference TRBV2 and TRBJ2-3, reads EPEVTQTPSHQVTQMGQEVILRCVPISNHLYFYWYRQILGQKVEFLVSFYNNEISEKSEIFDDQFSVERPDGSNFTLKIRSTKLEDSAMYFCSSRVAGGPDTQYFGPGTRLTVL.

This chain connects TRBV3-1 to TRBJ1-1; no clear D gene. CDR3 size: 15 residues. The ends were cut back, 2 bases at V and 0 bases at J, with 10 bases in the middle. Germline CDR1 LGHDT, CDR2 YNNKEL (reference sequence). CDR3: CASSQHAGMNTEAFF. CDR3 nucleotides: TGTGCCAGCAGCCAACACGCGGGTATGAACACTGAAGCTTTCTTT.

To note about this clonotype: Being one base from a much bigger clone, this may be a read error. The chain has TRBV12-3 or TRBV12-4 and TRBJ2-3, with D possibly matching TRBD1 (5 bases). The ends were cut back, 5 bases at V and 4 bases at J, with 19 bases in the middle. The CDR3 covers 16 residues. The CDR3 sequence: CASSLGLGRVSDTQYF. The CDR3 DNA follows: TGTGCCAGCAGTCTCGGCTTAGGCAGGGTATCAGATACGCAGTATTTT.

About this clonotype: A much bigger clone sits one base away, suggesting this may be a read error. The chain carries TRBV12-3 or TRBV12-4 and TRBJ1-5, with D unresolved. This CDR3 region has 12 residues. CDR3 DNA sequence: TGTGACAGCAGATACACAGCCGGGCCCCAGCATTTT. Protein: CDSRYTAGPQHF.

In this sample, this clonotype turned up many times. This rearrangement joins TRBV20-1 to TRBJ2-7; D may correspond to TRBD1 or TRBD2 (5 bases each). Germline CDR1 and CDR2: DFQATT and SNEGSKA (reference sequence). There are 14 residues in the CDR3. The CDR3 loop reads CGASAAGTTYEQYF. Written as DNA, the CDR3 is TGCGGGGCTTCAGCGGCAGGGACGACCTACGAGCAGTACTTC.

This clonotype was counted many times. CDR3 coding DNA: TGTGCCAGCAGGGTTTTGGGGAGCTCCTACAATGAGCAGTTCTTC. Its translation: CASRVLGSSYNEQFF. The chain links TRBV7-8 to TRBJ2-1, with TRBD2 as a possible D gene (5 bases). Germline assignment: CDR1 SGHVS and CDR2 FQNEAQ. The V and J ends lost 6 bases and 0 bases respectively, with 12 bases between them. This CDR3 contains 15 residues.

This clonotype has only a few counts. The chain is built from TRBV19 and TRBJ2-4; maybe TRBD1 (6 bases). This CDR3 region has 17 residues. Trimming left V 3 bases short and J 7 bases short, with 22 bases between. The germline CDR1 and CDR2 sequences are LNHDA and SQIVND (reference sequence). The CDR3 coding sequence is TGTGCCAGTAGTATGGGGGCCAGCGGAGCTGTAGGTAACATTCAGTACTTC. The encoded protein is CASSMGASGAVGNIQYF. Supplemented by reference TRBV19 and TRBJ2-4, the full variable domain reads DGGITQSPKYLFRKEGQNVTLSCEQNLNHDAMYWYRQDPGQGLRLIYYSQIVNDFQKGDIAEGYSVSREKKESFPLTVTSAQKNPTAFYLCASSMGASGAVGNIQYFGAGTRLSVL.

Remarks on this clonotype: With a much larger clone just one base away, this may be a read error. CDR3 sequence reads: CASRYLRWRGEETQYF. CDR3 nucleotide sequence: TGTGCCAGCAGATATCTTAGGTGGAGGGGCGAAGAGACCCAGTACTTC. The chain uses TRBV27 and TRBJ2-5; tentative D call: TRBD2 (6 bases). V lost 6 bases to trimming and J lost 3 bases, with 20 bases between them. The CDR3 totals 16 residues. The germline V gene has CDR1 MNHEY and CDR2 SMNVEV (reference sequence).

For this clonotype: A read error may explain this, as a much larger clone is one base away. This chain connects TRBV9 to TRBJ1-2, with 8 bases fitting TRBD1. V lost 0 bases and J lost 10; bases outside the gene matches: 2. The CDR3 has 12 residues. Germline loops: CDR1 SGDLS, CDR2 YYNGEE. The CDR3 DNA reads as TGTGCCAGCAGCGTAGCACAGGGGGACTACACCTTC. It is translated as CASSVAQGDYTF.

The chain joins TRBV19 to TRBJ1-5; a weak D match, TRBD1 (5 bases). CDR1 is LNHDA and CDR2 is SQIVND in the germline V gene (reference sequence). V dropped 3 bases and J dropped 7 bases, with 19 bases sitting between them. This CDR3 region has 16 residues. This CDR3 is CASSMGQRTGSQPQHF. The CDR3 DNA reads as TGTGCCAGTAGTATGGGGCAACGTACAGGTAGCCAGCCCCAGCATTTT.

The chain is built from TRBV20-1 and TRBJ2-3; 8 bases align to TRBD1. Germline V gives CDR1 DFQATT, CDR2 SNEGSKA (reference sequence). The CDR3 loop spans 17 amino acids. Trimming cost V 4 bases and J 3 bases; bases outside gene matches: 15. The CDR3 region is CSANRNPGQGGTDTQYF. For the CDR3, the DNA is TGCAGTGCTAACCGAAACCCAGGACAGGGCGGGACAGATACGCAGTATTTT.

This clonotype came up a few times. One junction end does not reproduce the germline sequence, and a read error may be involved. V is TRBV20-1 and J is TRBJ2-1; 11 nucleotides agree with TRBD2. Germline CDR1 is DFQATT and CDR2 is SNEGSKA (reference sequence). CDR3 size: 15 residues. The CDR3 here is CSAPPSSGGNNEKFF. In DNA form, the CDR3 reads TGCAGTGCTCCACCCTCTAGCGGGGGGAACAATGAGAAGTTCTTC.

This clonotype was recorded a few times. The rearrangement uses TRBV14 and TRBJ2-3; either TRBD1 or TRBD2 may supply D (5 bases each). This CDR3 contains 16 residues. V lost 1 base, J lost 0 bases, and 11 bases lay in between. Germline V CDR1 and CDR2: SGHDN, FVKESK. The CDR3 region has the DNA TGTGCCAGCAGCCAAGCTTTCGGGGCAAGCACAGATACGCAGTATTTT. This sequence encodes CASSQAFGASTDTQYF.